This TCR beta chain came from a study of T-cell memory formation after mild COVID-19. Study outcomes and limitations: Among clones contracting day 15 to 85, CD4/CD8 was balanced, whereas later expanders leaned CD4+.

The germline CDR1 and CDR2 sequences are DFQATT and SNEGSKA (reference sequence). Trimming shortened V by 5 bases and J by 3 bases, and 6 bases separated the two germline ends. CDR3 length: 11 amino acids. TCRdb fed the 5' RACE reads into MiXCR, producing one record per CDR3 protein. The sample consists of about 540,000 distinct CDR3 sequences, around 21% of them appearing once. The table lists this clonotype with a few counts. Its antigen is still unknown. The source is an adult woman who had mild COVID-19 (a few samples of this study predate the infection). Cell type and time point are not known. The chain carries TRBV20-1 and TRBJ2-3; D call uncertain. The specimen sequenced was PBMCs or a T cell subset sorted from them (not recorded which). The CDR3 nucleotides are TGCAGTGCTTGGCCGACAGATACGCAGTATTTT. This translates into CSAWPTDTQYF.